A selection of T cell receptor beta chains follows, all from one sample in a study of T cell responses to AZD1222 COVID-19 vaccine. Data came from immunoSEQ multiplex PCR; TCRdb stores just in-frame clones and leaves some out. The sample lists around 140,000 clones, 75% to 95% occurring once. The sequences come from peripheral blood, collected 28 days after the second AZD1222 dose. These receptors came from an adult who received the AZD1222 COVID-19 vaccine. Each CDR3 is given with its conserved first and last residue. D genes are given only for firm matches. Only some rows state a clone size, as once, few, many or a class for expanded clones.

D gene: NA; V gene: TRBV20-1; clone size: NA; J gene: TRBJ1-2; CDR3 protein: CSAWRGGGYTF; CDR3 DNA: TGCAGTGCTTGGCGGGGGGGTGGCTACACCTTC
D gene: TRBD1; V gene: TRBV6-2/TRBV6-3; clone size: NA; J gene: TRBJ1-1; CDR3 protein: CASSSGQGTTEAFF; CDR3 DNA: TGTGCCAGCAGTTCGGGACAGGGGACCACTGAAGCTTTCTTT
D gene: NA; V gene: TRBV30; clone size: NA; J gene: TRBJ1-6; CDR3 protein: CAWTSRGGRNSPLHF; CDR3 DNA: TGTGCCTGGACCTCTCGGGGGGGCAGAAATTCACCCCTCCACTTT
D gene: NA; V gene: TRBV12-3/TRBV12-4; clone size: once; J gene: TRBJ1-2; CDR3 protein: CASSLGQDYGYTF; CDR3 DNA: TGTGCCAGCAGTTTAGGGCAGGACTATGGCTACACCTTC
D gene: TRBD2; V gene: TRBV9; clone size: NA; J gene: TRBJ2-6; CDR3 protein: CASSVTGLNSGANVLTF; CDR3 DNA: TGTGCCAGCAGCGTAACGGGACTAAACTCTGGGGCCAACGTCCTGACTTTC
D gene: NA; V gene: TRBV6-2/TRBV6-3; clone size: NA; J gene: TRBJ1-4; CDR3 protein: CASSYNRRGEKLFF; CDR3 DNA: TGTGCCAGCAGTTACAACCGTAGGGGTGAAAAACTGTTTTTT
D gene: NA; V gene: TRBV7-5; clone size: NA; J gene: TRBJ2-5; CDR3 protein: CARSPGPQETQYF; CDR3 DNA: TGTGCCAGAAGCCCCGGGCCCCAAGAGACCCAGTACTTC
D gene: NA; V gene: TRBV24-1; clone size: NA; J gene: TRBJ2-5; CDR3 protein: CATRPPGSETQYF; CDR3 DNA: TGTGCCACCAGACCCCCCGGGTCGGAGACCCAGTACTTC
D gene: TRBD2; V gene: TRBV30; clone size: NA; J gene: TRBJ2-1; CDR3 protein: CAWSVGGRVNEQFF; CDR3 DNA: TGTGCCTGGAGTGTAGGCGGGAGGGTGAATGAGCAGTTCTTC
D gene: TRBD2; V gene: TRBV14; clone size: NA; J gene: TRBJ2-2; CDR3 protein: CASSRFPGRASNTGELFF; CDR3 DNA: TGTGCCAGCAGCCGATTCCCCGGGAGGGCCTCGAACACCGGGGAGCTGTTTTTT
D gene: NA; V gene: TRBV3-1/TRBV3-2; clone size: NA; J gene: TRBJ1-5; CDR3 protein: CASSQDLVNQPQHF; CDR3 DNA: TGTGCCAGCAGCCAAGATCTGGTCAATCAGCCCCAGCATTTT
D gene: NA; V gene: TRBV2; clone size: NA; J gene: TRBJ2-5; CDR3 protein: CASRRSQGGETQYF; CDR3 DNA: TGTGCCAGCAGACGGTCCCAGGGGGGGGAGACCCAGTACTTC
D gene: NA; V gene: TRBV7-9; clone size: NA; J gene: TRBJ2-2; CDR3 protein: CASRVPTGELFF; CDR3 DNA: TGTGCCAGCAGAGTTCCCACCGGGGAGCTGTTTTTT
D gene: TRBD1; V gene: TRBV30; clone size: NA; J gene: TRBJ1-3; CDR3 protein: CAINRGTGNTIYF; CDR3 DNA: TGTGCCATAAACAGGGGAACTGGAAACACCATATATTTT
D gene: NA; V gene: TRBV15; clone size: NA; J gene: TRBJ1-3; CDR3 protein: CATSRVQGGGNTIYF; CDR3 DNA: TGTGCCACCAGCAGAGTGCAAGGGGGTGGAAACACCATATATTTT
D gene: TRBD1; V gene: TRBV18; clone size: NA; J gene: TRBJ1-5; CDR3 protein: CASSPGQGAYQPQHF; CDR3 DNA: TGTGCCAGCTCACCCGGACAGGGGGCTTATCAGCCCCAGCATTTT
D gene: TRBD1; V gene: TRBV4-3; clone size: NA; J gene: TRBJ1-1; CDR3 protein: CASSPGGSNTEAFF; CDR3 DNA: TGCGCCAGCAGCCCAGGGGGCAGTAACACTGAAGCTTTCTTT
D gene: NA; V gene: TRBV27; clone size: NA; J gene: TRBJ1-2; CDR3 protein: CASGSRVGGGYTF; CDR3 DNA: TGTGCCAGCGGCTCGCGGGTGGGAGGTGGCTACACCTTC
D gene: TRBD1; V gene: TRBV7-2; clone size: once; J gene: TRBJ1-6; CDR3 protein: CASSPHPPGTGFNSPLHF; CDR3 DNA: TGTGCCAGCAGCCCCCACCCTCCAGGGACAGGGTTCAATTCACCCCTCCACTTT
D gene: NA; V gene: TRBV19; clone size: NA; J gene: TRBJ2-1; CDR3 protein: CASSVDWSSYNEQFF; CDR3 DNA: TGTGCCAGTAGTGTTGACTGGAGCTCCTACAATGAGCAGTTCTTC
D gene: NA; V gene: TRBV7-2; clone size: NA; J gene: TRBJ2-3; CDR3 protein: CASSPMGSPDTQYF; CDR3 DNA: TGTGCCAGCAGCCCGATGGGGTCACCCGATACGCAGTATTTT
D gene: NA; V gene: TRBV5-1; clone size: NA; J gene: TRBJ2-7; CDR3 protein: CASGPQPYEQYF; CDR3 DNA: TGCGCCAGCGGCCCTCAGCCATACGAGCAGTACTTC
D gene: NA; V gene: TRBV7-7; clone size: NA; J gene: TRBJ2-1; CDR3 protein: CASSFGVANEQFF; CDR3 DNA: TGTGCTAGCAGCTTTGGAGTTGCCAATGAGCAGTTCTTC
D gene: NA; V gene: TRBV3-1/TRBV3-2; clone size: NA; J gene: TRBJ2-7; CDR3 protein: CASSLNYEQYF; CDR3 DNA: TGTGCCAGCAGCCTTAACTACGAGCAGTACTTC
D gene: NA; V gene: TRBV2; clone size: NA; J gene: TRBJ1-1; CDR3 protein: CASSERGTEAFF; CDR3 DNA: TGTGCCAGCAGTGAGAGGGGGACAGAAGCTTTCTTT
D gene: NA; V gene: TRBV4-3; clone size: once; J gene: TRBJ2-3; CDR3 protein: CASSQESSAGGTHYTQYF; CDR3 DNA: TGCGCCAGCAGCCAAGAATCGTCGGCAGGGGGGACCCACTATACGCAGTATTTT
D gene: NA; V gene: TRBV19; clone size: NA; J gene: TRBJ1-5; CDR3 protein: CASSIEKGWQPQHF; CDR3 DNA: TGTGCCAGTAGTATAGAAAAGGGGTGGCAGCCCCAGCATTTT
D gene: TRBD2; V gene: TRBV5-1; clone size: NA; J gene: TRBJ2-1; CDR3 protein: CASSPPAERGIYNEQFF; CDR3 DNA: TGCGCCAGCAGCCCCCCCGCGGAGCGGGGAATCTACAATGAGCAGTTCTTC
D gene: NA; V gene: TRBV7-2; clone size: NA; J gene: TRBJ1-2; CDR3 protein: CASSLPRTENYGYTF; CDR3 DNA: TGTGCCAGCAGCTTACCCCGGACAGAAAACTATGGCTACACCTTC
D gene: TRBD1; V gene: TRBV10-3; clone size: NA; J gene: TRBJ1-1; CDR3 protein: CAISGTGLGTEAFF; CDR3 DNA: TGTGCCATTTCAGGGACAGGGCTAGGCACTGAAGCTTTCTTT
D gene: TRBD2; V gene: TRBV6-5; clone size: NA; J gene: TRBJ2-1; CDR3 protein: CASSSRSGGAYNEQFF; CDR3 DNA: TGTGCCAGCAGTTCCCGGAGCGGGGGGGCCTACAATGAGCAGTTCTTC
D gene: NA; V gene: TRBV30; clone size: NA; J gene: TRBJ2-1; CDR3 protein: CAWRSSYNEQFF; CDR3 DNA: TGTGCCTGGCGGAGCTCCTACAATGAGCAGTTCTTC
D gene: NA; V gene: TRBV18; clone size: NA; J gene: TRBJ1-2; CDR3 protein: CASSPDAAYGYTF; CDR3 DNA: TGTGCCAGCTCACCCGATGCTGCCTATGGCTACACCTTC
D gene: TRBD2; V gene: TRBV7-2; clone size: NA; J gene: TRBJ2-1; CDR3 protein: CASSSYSGRANEQFF; CDR3 DNA: TGTGCCAGCAGCTCCTATAGCGGGAGGGCAAATGAGCAGTTCTTC
D gene: NA; V gene: TRBV5-1; clone size: once; J gene: TRBJ2-5; CDR3 protein: CASSLGTAYGETQYF; CDR3 DNA: TGCGCCAGCAGCTTGGGGACAGCCTACGGAGAGACCCAGTACTTC
D gene: NA; V gene: TRBV6-6; clone size: NA; J gene: TRBJ1-5; CDR3 protein: CASSYRDSNQPQHF; CDR3 DNA: TGTGCCAGCAGTTACAGGGACAGCAATCAGCCCCAGCATTTT
D gene: TRBD1; V gene: TRBV19; clone size: NA; J gene: TRBJ2-5; CDR3 protein: CASSPGTGGVETQYF; CDR3 DNA: TGTGCCAGTAGTCCAGGGACAGGGGGCGTAGAGACCCAGTACTTC
D gene: NA; V gene: TRBV6-5; clone size: NA; J gene: TRBJ1-1; CDR3 protein: CASESRQANTEAFF; CDR3 DNA: TGTGCCAGCGAAAGCCGACAGGCGAACACTGAAGCTTTCTTT
D gene: TRBD1; V gene: TRBV5-4; clone size: NA; J gene: TRBJ1-2; CDR3 protein: CASSLPNQGASGYTF; CDR3 DNA: TGTGCCAGCAGCTTGCCTAACCAGGGGGCCTCAGGCTACACCTTC
D gene: NA; V gene: TRBV7-9; clone size: NA; J gene: TRBJ1-1; CDR3 protein: CASSLYAVEAFF; CDR3 DNA: TGTGCCAGCAGCTTATATGCAGTTGAAGCTTTCTTT
D gene: NA; V gene: TRBV6-5; clone size: NA; J gene: TRBJ2-1; CDR3 protein: CASSNRMQGSNEQFF; CDR3 DNA: TGTGCCAGCAGCAACCGGATGCAGGGTAGCAATGAGCAGTTCTTC
D gene: TRBD1; V gene: TRBV29-1; clone size: NA; J gene: TRBJ1-2; CDR3 protein: CSVEGQGNYGYIF; CDR3 DNA: TGCAGCGTTGAGGGACAGGGGAACTATGGCTACATCTTC